Shown below are 27 T cell receptor beta chains from a single sample sequenced in a study of cytomegalovirus exposure and HLA in healthy donors. The PCR employed 60 Vbeta primers together with 13 Jbeta primers. Using immunoSEQ multiplex PCR, the repertoire was profiled, and TCRdb retains in-frame clones only, with some absent. Of roughly 110,000 clones listed, 55% to 75% were seen once; the top ten hold approximately 8.6%. Sequenced input: PBMCs. These receptors were taken from a man between 25 and 39 years old in good health and CMV-seropositive.

This chain joins TRBV5-4 and TRBJ1-5, with D possibly TRBD1 on 5 matching bases. V dropped 1 base and J dropped 1 base, with 9 bases sitting between them. Germline V gene data show CDR1 as SGHNT and CDR2 as YYREEE (reference sequence). The CDR3 loop spans 15 amino acids. This chain's CDR3 is CASSLQGGSNQPQHF. CDR3 bases: TGTGCCAGCAGCTTGCAGGGTGGGAGCAATCAGCCCCAGCATTTT.

This clone was counted a few times. J is TRBJ1-1 and V is TRBV6-5; D possibly corresponds to TRBD1 (6 bases). CDR3 length: 16 residues. Germline CDR1 is MNHEY and CDR2 is SVGAGI. Deletions cut 0 bases from V and 0 bases from J, with 11 bases between. CDR3 in amino acids: CASSYSWTDMNTEAFF. The CDR3 DNA follows: TGTGCCAGCAGTTACTCTTGGACAGACATGAACACTGAAGCTTTCTTT.

The chain is built from TRBV4-1 and TRBJ2-5; TRBD2 aligns across 12 bases. Germline V gene data show CDR1 as MGHRA and CDR2 as YSYEKL. This CDR3 has 18 amino acids. The J segment lost 2 bases and the V segment lost 0 bases, leaving 7 bases of the junction unmatched. Here the CDR3 reads CASSQDLGLAGRQETQYF. The CDR3, as DNA: TGCGCCAGCAGCCAAGATCTCGGACTAGCGGGGCGGCAAGAGACCCAGTACTTC.

In its sample, this clone was seen a few times. The chain links TRBV19 to TRBJ2-7; D is possibly TRBD1 (5 bases). The germline V gene encodes CDR1 LNHDA and CDR2 SQIVND (reference sequence). This CDR3 spans 12 amino acids. Trimming left V 9 bases short and J 0 bases short, with 9 bases between. The CDR3 coding sequence is TGTGCCAGGGGGCACTCCTCCTACGAGCAGTACTTC. Translated: CARGHSSYEQYF.

The rearrangement joins TRBV10-2 to TRBJ1-2; D unclear. The CDR3 is 15 residues long. CDR1 and CDR2 (germline): WSHSY, SAAADI. Trimming left V 3 bases short and J 5 bases short, with 16 bases between. CDR3 loop: CASSEEAAVLYGYTF. The CDR3 bases are TGCGCCAGCAGTGAAGAGGCAGCTGTACTATATGGCTACACCTTC.

The V gene is TRBV9, the J gene TRBJ2-2; no firm D call. Germline values: CDR1 SGDLS, CDR2 YYNGEE. V dropped 2 bases and J dropped 1 base, with 6 bases sitting between them. The CDR3 is 14 amino acids. In DNA, the CDR3 is TGTGCCAGCAGCGTGGCAGGGAACACCGGGGAGCTGTTTTTT. Its translation is CASSVAGNTGELFF.

This chain links TRBV27 with TRBJ2-7; 7 bases match TRBD2. The junction had 6 bases not matched to a gene; V was cut back by 4 bases and J by 3 bases. This CDR3 is built from 14 residues. Germline-derived CDR1 and CDR2 are MNHEY and SMNVEV (reference sequence). CDR3 coding DNA: TGTGCCAGCAGTTCTTGGGGGGGGGACTACGAGCAGTACGTC. Protein product: CASSSWGGDYEQYV.

DNA of the CDR3: TGTGCCAGCAGCGCTTGGTCGGGAGTAGGAAACTATGGCTACACCTTC. This gives the protein CASSAWSGVGNYGYTF. The chain uses TRBV27 and TRBJ1-2; D is uncertain. CDR3 length equals 16 residues. CDR1 and CDR2 (germline): MNHEY, SMNVEV (reference sequence). V was trimmed by 6 bases and J by 2 bases, leaving 19 bases between them.

Regarding this clone: Other DNA sequences in the sample encode the same CDR3. This chain links TRBV9 with TRBJ2-3; a possible D gene is TRBD2 (7 bases). Per germline, CDR1 SGDLS and CDR2 YYNGEE. The CDR3 length is 15 residues. The V and J ends lost 0 bases and 0 bases respectively, with 8 bases between them. The CDR3 coding sequence is TGTGCCAGCAGCGTAGGCGGGGGCAGCACAGATACGCAGTATTTT. Translated: CASSVGGGSTDTQYF.

J is TRBJ2-3 and V is TRBV4-2; 12 nucleotides line up with TRBD2. The germline CDR1 and CDR2 sequences are LGHNA and YNFKEQ. This CDR3 is 18 amino acids long. The V segment lost 0 bases and the J segment 6 bases; nucleotides outside the gene matches: 10. The CDR3 DNA follows: TGTGCCAGCAGCCAAGATCCGTCTAGCGGGGGGGCCCCCGATACGCAGTATTTT. Translated, it gives CASSQDPSSGGAPDTQYF.

This chain uses TRBV2 with TRBJ1-5; TRBD1 matches 8 bases. CDR3 length: 16 amino acids. Trimming at V came to 5 bases and at J to 5 bases, leaving 11 bases not matched to a gene. Germline CDR1 SNHLY, CDR2 FYNNEI. CDR3 region: CASSSRTGPGDQPQHF. The CDR3 DNA is TGTGCCAGCAGTTCCAGGACAGGGCCAGGGGATCAGCCCCAGCATTTT.

This sequence joins TRBV5-1 and TRBJ1-1; D call uncertain. The CDR3 contains 15 residues. The V end lost 0 bases, the J end lost 1 base, and 10 bases lay between the germline ends. The germline V gene encodes CDR1 SGHRS and CDR2 YFSETQ. The CDR3 protein is CASSLAGLRNTEAFF. Written as DNA, the CDR3 is TGCGCCAGCAGCTTGGCCGGACTTCGGAACACTGAAGCTTTCTTT.

The J gene is TRBJ2-3, the V gene TRBV7-3; 8 bases agree with TRBD2. The CDR3 length is 21 residues. The V gene end was trimmed by 6 bases and the J gene end by 0 bases; junction bases not matched to a gene: 23. From germline, CDR1 is SGHTA and CDR2 FQGTGA. The CDR3 bases are TGTGCCAGCAGGGATTCTCTAACCCTCTTGAAGCGGGGGCAAAGCACAGATACGCAGTATTTT. Its translation: CASRDSLTLLKRGQSTDTQYF. The whole variable domain, remainder taken from reference TRBV7-3 and TRBJ2-3, is GAGVSQTPSNKVTEKGKYVELRCDPISGHTALYWYRQSLGQGPEFLIYFQGTGAADDSGLPNDRFFAVRPEGSVSTLKIQRTERGDSAVYLCASRDSLTLLKRGQSTDTQYFGPGTRLTVL.

This clone has a handful of counts. The V call is TRBV29-1, the J call TRBJ1-1, with TRBD1 identical over 8 bases. Germline V gene lookup returns CDR1 SQVTM and CDR2 ANQGSEA. V shed 4 bases, J shed 3 bases, and the junction held 4 bases outside the gene matches. This CDR3 contains 13 residues. The CDR3 sequence is CSVVTGGHTEAFF. The CDR3 region has the DNA TGCAGCGTTGTTACAGGGGGTCACACTGAAGCTTTCTTT.

The chain joins TRBV4-1 to TRBJ2-7; 7 nucleotides align to TRBD1. CDR1 is MGHRA, CDR2 YSYEKL, per germline. Trimming at V came to 5 bases and at J to 6 bases, leaving 7 bases not matched to a gene. The CDR3 totals 13 residues. CDR3 sequence: CASSARQGGEQYF. In DNA, the CDR3 is TGCGCCAGCAGCGCGAGACAGGGCGGCGAGCAGTACTTC.

The CDR3 DNA sequence: TGCGCCAGCAGCCAAGTTAAGATATCGGCTGAGGGGACCCAGTACTTC. It codes for CASSQVKISAEGTQYF. The chain carries TRBV4-1 and TRBJ2-5, with D tentatively TRBD2 (5 bases). The V end was cut by 1 base, the J end by 7 bases, with 19 bases between. The V gene's germline CDR1 is MGHRA and CDR2 YSYEKL. This CDR3 comprises 16 residues.

About this clone: The junction departs from the called germline gene at one end, perhaps through a read error. V and J are TRBV11-2 and TRBJ2-1, with D unclear. The CDR3 contains 14 residues. The germline V gene has CDR1 SGHAT and CDR2 FQNNGV. The CDR3 coding sequence is TGTGCCAGCAGCTTAGATCAAGGAATCCCCGAGCGGTTCTTC. Translated, it gives CASSLDQGIPERFF.

V gene TRBV6-1 combines with J gene TRBJ2-7, with 10 bases lining up with TRBD2. The ends lost 5 bases at V and 3 bases at J; junction bases unmatched: 4. The CDR3 spans 14 residues. Germline assignment: CDR1 MNHNS and CDR2 SASEGT. CDR3 region: CASSYSGRIYEQYV. The CDR3 DNA is TGTGCCAGCAGTTATAGCGGGAGGATCTACGAGCAGTACGTC.

In this sample, this clone turned up once. CDR3 DNA: TGTGCCAGCAGCTTCGACAGCTCTGGAAACACCATATATTTT. It yields the protein CASSFDSSGNTIYF. The genes are TRBV7-6 and TRBJ1-3; a weak D match, TRBD1 (5 bases). The CDR3 is made up of 14 amino acids. Germline CDR1 SGHVS, CDR2 FNYEAQ. Trimming cost V 3 bases and J 0 bases, with 6 bases left between them.

The chain uses TRBV18 and TRBJ1-4; D call uncertain. Germline CDR1 is KGHSH and CDR2 is LQKENI. Trimming took off 3 bases at V and 0 bases at J, with 11 bases between the two ends. There are 16 residues in the CDR3. The CDR3 spells CASSPRPLATNEKLFF. CDR3 DNA sequence: TGTGCCAGCTCACCCCGACCTCTAGCAACTAATGAAAAACTGTTTTTT. Supplemented by reference TRBV18 and TRBJ1-4, the full variable domain reads NAGVMQNPRHLVRRRGQEARLRCSPMKGHSHVYWYRQLPEEGLKFMVYLQKENIIDESGMPKERFSAEFPKEGPSILRIQQVVRGDSAAYFCASSPRPLATNEKLFFGSGTQLSVL.

The rearrangement joins TRBV18 to TRBJ2-1, with TRBD2 as a possible D gene (5 bases). CDR3 length equals 15 residues. The germline V gene encodes CDR1 KGHSH and CDR2 LQKENI. The V end lost 3 bases, the J end lost 0 bases, and 9 bases lay between the germline ends. The CDR3 sequence: CASSPDLYSYNEQFF. The CDR3, as DNA: TGTGCCAGCTCACCGGACTTATACTCCTACAATGAGCAGTTCTTC.

The chain has TRBV30 and TRBJ2-3, with D maybe TRBD2 (6 bases). The V end lost 3 bases, the J end lost 2 bases, and 12 bases lay between the germline ends. The CDR3 extends over 14 amino acids. CDR1 GTSNPN and CDR2 SVGIG come from the germline V gene (reference sequence). CDR3 amino acids: CAWSLGLPTDTQYF. CDR3 sequence (DNA): TGTGCCTGGAGCCTGGGACTCCCCACAGATACGCAGTATTTT.

This clone was observed a few times. The V gene is TRBV5-1, the J gene TRBJ2-1; perhaps TRBD2 as D (6 bases). The germline V gene encodes CDR1 SGHRS and CDR2 YFSETQ. V dropped 7 bases and J dropped 1 base, with 15 bases sitting between them. The CDR3 runs to 15 residues. The CDR3 DNA sequence: TGCGCCAGCCAACTAAGCGGGTGGTCCTACAATGAGCAGTTCTTC. Encoded protein: CASQLSGWSYNEQFF.

V and J are TRBV7-3 and TRBJ2-6; TRBD2 matches at 7 bases. The CDR3 length is 19 residues. J gave up 3 bases and V 4 bases, and 15 bases lay outside the gene matches. The germline gives CDR1 SGHTA, CDR2 FQGTGA. For the CDR3, the DNA is TGTGCCAGCAGCTGGTGGGGAGGGGTTCAAGGTGGTGGGGCCAACGTCCTGACTTTC. It translates to CASSWWGGVQGGGANVLTF.

About this clone: The CDR3 does not close with the conserved phenylalanine or tryptophan, likely indicating a read error. It is unclear where the CDR3 begins or ends on the DNA, so no DNA is shown, and the CDR3 is as TCRdb lists it. V and J are TRBV21-1 and TRBJ1-1. TRBV21-1 is termed a pseudogene. The CDR3 is 10 residues long, ends included. CDR3 residues: CASSKSSPRS.

The V gene is TRBV6-5, the J gene TRBJ2-5, with 7 positions matching TRBD2. The V and J ends lost 0 bases and 5 bases, in that order; junction bases with no gene match: 3. Germline V gives CDR1 MNHEY, CDR2 SVGAGI. The CDR3 has 14 residues. The CDR3 region is CASSYSPAGETQYF. CDR3 DNA: TGTGCCAGCAGTTACTCGCCAGCGGGGGAGACCCAGTACTTC.

The rearrangement links TRBV4-1 to TRBJ1-1; 7 bases line up with TRBD1. Germline trimming cut 4 bases from V and 8 bases from J; bases unmatched to any gene: 16. This CDR3 comprises 16 residues. Germline V gene sequence: CDR1 MGHRA, CDR2 YSYEKL. In DNA form, the CDR3 reads TGCGCCAGCAGCCGACTATTTACAGGGGCCCAGCGGGAAGCTTTCTTT. It specifies CASSRLFTGAQREAFF.